Listed below are T cell receptor beta chains from one sample, sequenced in a study of blood T cell repertoires in COVID-19. Sequencing was performed with immunoSEQ multiplex PCR; in TCRdb, only in-frame clones are kept and a portion is missing. The sample yields about 200,000 clones, about 84% seen once. The sequenced sample consisted of peripheral blood. These TCRs come from a human donor in a cohort sampled during active COVID-19. Both conserved end residues are part of each CDR3. Each record gives: V gene, clone size, J gene, D gene, CDR3 DNA, CDR3 protein. The D gene is left open where the match is weak. Clone size is stated in some rows and not others, as once, few, many or a class when expanded.

V gene: TRBV9; clone size: once; J gene: TRBJ2-3; D gene: .; CDR3 DNA: TGTGCCAGCAGCGTAGCTGCGGGGACTGGCACAGATACGCAGTATTTT; CDR3 protein: CASSVAAGTGTDTQYF
V gene: TRBV19; clone size: few; J gene: TRBJ2-3; D gene: TRBD1; CDR3 DNA: TGTGCCAGTAAGGGGACAGAGTTGAACGCAGATACGCAGTATTTT; CDR3 protein: CASKGTELNADTQYF
V gene: TRBV3-1/TRBV3-2; clone size: .; J gene: TRBJ1-1; D gene: TRBD1; CDR3 DNA: TGTGCCAGCAGCGCCGGGACAGGGGTTGGGACTGAAGCTTTCTTT; CDR3 protein: CASSAGTGVGTEAFF
V gene: TRBV10-3; clone size: .; J gene: TRBJ2-7; D gene: TRBD1; CDR3 DNA: TGTGCCATCAGTGCCGGGACAGTCACCTACGAGCAGTACTTC; CDR3 protein: CAISAGTVTYEQYF
V gene: TRBV30; clone size: .; J gene: TRBJ1-5; D gene: TRBD1; CDR3 DNA: TGTGCCTGGAGTCTACAGGGGAACCAGCCCCAGCATTTT; CDR3 protein: CAWSLQGNQPQHF
V gene: TRBV6-5; clone size: few; J gene: TRBJ1-2; D gene: .; CDR3 DNA: TGTGCCAGCAGTCCGGGTTTTAACTATGGCTACACCTTC; CDR3 protein: CASSPGFNYGYTF
V gene: TRBV7-6; clone size: .; J gene: TRBJ1-4; D gene: .; CDR3 DNA: TGTGCCAGCAGCCTAGGGACGGGGATTGGTGAAAAACTGTTTTTT; CDR3 protein: CASSLGTGIGEKLFF
V gene: TRBV7-7; clone size: few; J gene: TRBJ2-2; D gene: .; CDR3 DNA: TGTGCTAGCAGCTATTCTCAGGGTTCCACCGGGGAGCTGTTTTTT; CDR3 protein: CASSYSQGSTGELFF
V gene: TRBV24-1; clone size: .; J gene: TRBJ2-1; D gene: TRBD2; CDR3 DNA: TGTGCCACCAGTGACCCTAGCGGGAGGGGGGTCATGTCCTACAATGAGCAGTTCTTC; CDR3 protein: CATSDPSGRGVMSYNEQFF
V gene: TRBV18; clone size: few; J gene: TRBJ2-2; D gene: .; CDR3 DNA: TGTGCCAGCTCACCCAGGGTCGGGTCGAACACCGGGGAGCTGTTTTTT; CDR3 protein: CASSPRVGSNTGELFF
V gene: TRBV5-4; clone size: .; J gene: TRBJ2-7; D gene: .; CDR3 DNA: TGTGCCAGCAGCTTGGACGCGGGCGAGCAGTACTTC; CDR3 protein: CASSLDAGEQYF
V gene: TRBV11-2; clone size: few; J gene: TRBJ1-1; D gene: TRBD1; CDR3 DNA: TGTGCCAGCAGCTTTCGGACAGGGGATGGTGAAGCTTTCTTT; CDR3 protein: CASSFRTGDGEAFF
V gene: TRBV2; clone size: .; J gene: TRBJ2-7; D gene: .; CDR3 DNA: TGTGCCAGCAAATCACATACCTACGAGCAGTACTTC; CDR3 protein: CASKSHTYEQYF
V gene: TRBV27; clone size: .; J gene: TRBJ2-7; D gene: TRBD1; CDR3 DNA: TGTGCCAGCAGTTTAGTGGGACAGGGGGGACTTTACGAGCAGTACTTC; CDR3 protein: CASSLVGQGGLYEQYF
V gene: TRBV7-2; clone size: .; J gene: TRBJ2-1; D gene: TRBD2; CDR3 DNA: TGTGCCAGCAGCTGGGCGGGAGTGAATGAGCAGTTCTTC; CDR3 protein: CASSWAGVNEQFF
V gene: TRBV2; clone size: .; J gene: TRBJ2-2; D gene: TRBD1; CDR3 DNA: TGTGCCAGCAGGATTAGCCCCGGGACAGGGAACACCGGGGAGCTGTTTTTT; CDR3 protein: CASRISPGTGNTGELFF
V gene: TRBV30; clone size: .; J gene: TRBJ2-6; D gene: .; CDR3 DNA: TGTGCCTGGAGTGTACCGGAGACAGGTTGGTTTTTTGACTCTGGGGCCAACGTCCTGACTTTC; CDR3 protein: CAWSVPETGWFFDSGANVLTF
V gene: TRBV7-2; clone size: .; J gene: TRBJ2-2; D gene: .; CDR3 DNA: TGTGCCAGCAGTCGGCCGGGGGTGAGCGGGGAGCTGTTTTTT; CDR3 protein: CASSRPGVSGELFF
V gene: TRBV7-2; clone size: .; J gene: TRBJ2-4; D gene: TRBD1; CDR3 DNA: TGTGCCAGCAGCTTAGAGCCGGGACAGGGGTTGGACATTCAGTACTTC; CDR3 protein: CASSLEPGQGLDIQYF
V gene: TRBV3-1/TRBV3-2; clone size: .; J gene: TRBJ2-1; D gene: TRBD2; CDR3 DNA: TGTGCCAGCAGCCGGAACCCAAGAGCTAGCGGGAGTGCGAATGAGCAGTTCTTC; CDR3 protein: CASSRNPRASGSANEQFF
V gene: TRBV28; clone size: .; J gene: TRBJ1-5; D gene: .; CDR3 DNA: TGTGCCAGCACCCCAGTCAATCAGCCCCAGCATTTT; CDR3 protein: CASTPVNQPQHF
V gene: TRBV3-1/TRBV3-2; clone size: .; J gene: TRBJ2-7; D gene: TRBD2; CDR3 DNA: TGTGCCAGCAGAACTAGCGGGATGTTTGACGAGCAGTACTTC; CDR3 protein: CASRTSGMFDEQYF
V gene: TRBV7-3; clone size: .; J gene: TRBJ1-1; D gene: TRBD1; CDR3 DNA: TGTGCCAGCAGCACAGGACAGGGTATTGGCACTGAAGCTTTCTTT; CDR3 protein: CASSTGQGIGTEAFF
V gene: TRBV19; clone size: .; J gene: TRBJ2-7; D gene: .; CDR3 DNA: TGTGCCAGTAGCCAGGGGCCCGAGCAGTACTTC; CDR3 protein: CASSQGPEQYF
V gene: TRBV5-1; clone size: .; J gene: TRBJ1-2; D gene: .; CDR3 DNA: TGCGCCAGCAGCTCTACGGGAGAGATGGATGGCTACACCTTC; CDR3 protein: CASSSTGEMDGYTF
V gene: TRBV7-2; clone size: .; J gene: TRBJ2-1; D gene: .; CDR3 DNA: TGTGCCAGCAGCTTAGGACCTACTAGTAGTGAGCAGTTCTTC; CDR3 protein: CASSLGPTSSEQFF
V gene: TRBV30; clone size: .; J gene: TRBJ2-1; D gene: .; CDR3 DNA: TGTGCCTGGAGCGACAGGAACAATGAGCAGTTCTTC; CDR3 protein: CAWSDRNNEQFF
V gene: TRBV6-5; clone size: .; J gene: TRBJ2-5; D gene: .; CDR3 DNA: TGTGCCAGCAGAGTCAGGGATAGGACCCAGTACTTC; CDR3 protein: CASRVRDRTQYF
V gene: TRBV25-1; clone size: .; J gene: TRBJ1-2; D gene: .; CDR3 DNA: TGTGCCAGCACCCCAGGGTATCCGGCTGGCTACACCTTC; CDR3 protein: CASTPGYPAGYTF
V gene: TRBV6-2/TRBV6-3; clone size: .; J gene: TRBJ1-2; D gene: .; CDR3 DNA: TGTGCCAGCAGTTACCGGGACAATGGAGATGTATGGGGCTACACCTTC; CDR3 protein: CASSYRDNGDVWGYTF
V gene: TRBV29-1; clone size: .; J gene: TRBJ1-1; D gene: .; CDR3 DNA: TGCAGCGTTGAAGCGATGGCCGAAGCTTTCTTT; CDR3 protein: CSVEAMAEAFF
V gene: TRBV9; clone size: .; J gene: TRBJ2-7; D gene: TRBD1; CDR3 DNA: TGTGCCAGCAGCGTTGGTTCCGGGACAGGGGTCTACGAGCAGTACTTC; CDR3 protein: CASSVGSGTGVYEQYF
V gene: TRBV5-6; clone size: .; J gene: TRBJ1-2; D gene: TRBD1; CDR3 DNA: TGTGCCAGCAGCCGACAGGGTGGGGACTATGGCTACACCTTC; CDR3 protein: CASSRQGGDYGYTF
V gene: TRBV11-2; clone size: .; J gene: TRBJ2-1; D gene: .; CDR3 DNA: TGTGCCAGCAGTTTCGGAGGGATAAGGGAGCAGTTCTTC; CDR3 protein: CASSFGGIREQFF
V gene: TRBV9; clone size: .; J gene: TRBJ2-3; D gene: TRBD2; CDR3 DNA: TGTGCCAGCAGCCCCCTAGCGGGAGGAGGCACAGATACGCAGTATTTT; CDR3 protein: CASSPLAGGGTDTQYF
V gene: TRBV2; clone size: .; J gene: TRBJ1-2; D gene: TRBD1; CDR3 DNA: TGTGCCAGCAGTCCCACTAATCGACAGGGAGATCGGGATGGCTACACCTTC; CDR3 protein: CASSPTNRQGDRDGYTF
V gene: TRBV19; clone size: .; J gene: TRBJ2-3; D gene: .; CDR3 DNA: TGTGCCAGTAGTCGAAGGAGCGGCACAGATACGCAGTATTTT; CDR3 protein: CASSRRSGTDTQYF